This T cell receptor beta chain derives from a study of cytomegalovirus exposure and HLA in healthy donors. About the research overall: Earlier findings included over 90 million unique TCR beta sequences obtained from 170 million or so T cells.

Overall study findings and caveats: Data from an earlier analysis indicated that most TCR beta V segments were productive either about 90% or about 30% of the time. CMV serostatus was the sole immune exposure data available.

This CDR3 has 14 amino acids. Germline-derived CDR1 and CDR2 are KGHSH and LQKENI. V was clipped by 4 bases and J by 5 bases, with 14 bases between them. With 60 Vbeta and 13 Jbeta primers, the PCR was carried out. Assay used: immunoSEQ multiplex PCR; TCRdb lists only in-frame clones, some missing. The sample lists some 120,000 clones, about 70% occurring once. In its sample, this clone was seen once. No antigen is known for it. The sample was PBMCs. This sequence originates from a woman in her twenties or thirties in good health and CMV-seronegative. V usage is TRBV18 and J usage is TRBJ1-1, with D tentatively TRBD1 (5 bases). The CDR3 region has the DNA TGTGCCAGCTCACAAGGGACGGGGAGGACTGAAGCTTTCTTT. This gives the protein CASSQGTGRTEAFF.